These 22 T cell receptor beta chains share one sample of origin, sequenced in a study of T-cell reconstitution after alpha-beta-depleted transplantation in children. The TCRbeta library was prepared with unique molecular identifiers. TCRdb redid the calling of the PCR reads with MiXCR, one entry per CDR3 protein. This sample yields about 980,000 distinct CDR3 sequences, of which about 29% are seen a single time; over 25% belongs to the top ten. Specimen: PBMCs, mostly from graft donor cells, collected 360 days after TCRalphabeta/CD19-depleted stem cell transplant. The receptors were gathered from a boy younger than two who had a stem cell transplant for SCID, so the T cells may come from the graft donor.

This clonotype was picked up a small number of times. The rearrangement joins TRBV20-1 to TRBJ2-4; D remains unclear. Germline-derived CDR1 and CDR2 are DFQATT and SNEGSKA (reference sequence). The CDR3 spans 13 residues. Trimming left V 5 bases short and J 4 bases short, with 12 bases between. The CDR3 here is CSAARRGKNIQYF. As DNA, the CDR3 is TGCAGTGCTGCTCGTCGTGGAAAAAACATTCAGTACTTC.

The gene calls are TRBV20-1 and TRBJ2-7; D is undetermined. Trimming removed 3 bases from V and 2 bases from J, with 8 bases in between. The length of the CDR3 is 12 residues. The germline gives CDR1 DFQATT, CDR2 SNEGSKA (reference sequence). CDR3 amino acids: CSARPITYEQYF. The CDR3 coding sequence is TGCAGTGCTAGGCCTATAACCTACGAGCAGTACTTC.

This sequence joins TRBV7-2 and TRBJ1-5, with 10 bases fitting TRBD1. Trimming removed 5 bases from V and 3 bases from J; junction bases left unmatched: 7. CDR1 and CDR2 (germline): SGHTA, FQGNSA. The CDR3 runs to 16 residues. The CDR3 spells CASSNRDRGLNQPQHF. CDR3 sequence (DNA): TGTGCCAGCAGCAACCGGGACAGGGGACTCAATCAGCCCCAGCATTTT.

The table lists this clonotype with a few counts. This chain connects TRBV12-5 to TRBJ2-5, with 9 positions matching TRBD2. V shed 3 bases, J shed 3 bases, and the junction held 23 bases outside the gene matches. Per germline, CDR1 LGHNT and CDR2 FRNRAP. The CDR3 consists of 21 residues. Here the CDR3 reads CASGFLTREGRSAGGEETQYF. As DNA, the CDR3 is TGTGCTAGTGGTTTCTTGACCCGGGAAGGAAGGTCAGCGGGGGGCGAAGAGACCCAGTACTTC.

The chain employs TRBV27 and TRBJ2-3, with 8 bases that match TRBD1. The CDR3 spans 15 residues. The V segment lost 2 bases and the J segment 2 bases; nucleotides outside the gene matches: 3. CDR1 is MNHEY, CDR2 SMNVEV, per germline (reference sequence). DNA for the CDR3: TGTGCCAGCAGTTTAAAGGACAGGGCCACAGATACGCAGTATTTT. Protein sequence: CASSLKDRATDTQYF.

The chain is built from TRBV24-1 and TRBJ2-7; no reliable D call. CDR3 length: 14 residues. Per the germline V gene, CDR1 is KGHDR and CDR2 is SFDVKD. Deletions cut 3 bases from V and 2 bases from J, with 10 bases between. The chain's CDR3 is CATSDPRHPYEQYF. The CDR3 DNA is TGTGCCACCAGTGATCCTAGACACCCCTACGAGCAGTACTTC.

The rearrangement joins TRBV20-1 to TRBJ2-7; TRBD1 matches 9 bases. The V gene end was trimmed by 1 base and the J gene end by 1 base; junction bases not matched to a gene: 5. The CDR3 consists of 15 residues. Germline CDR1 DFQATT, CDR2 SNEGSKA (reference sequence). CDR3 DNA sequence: TGCAGTGCTAGAGGAAGGACAGGGGTTTCCTACGAGCAGTACTTC. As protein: CSARGRTGVSYEQYF.

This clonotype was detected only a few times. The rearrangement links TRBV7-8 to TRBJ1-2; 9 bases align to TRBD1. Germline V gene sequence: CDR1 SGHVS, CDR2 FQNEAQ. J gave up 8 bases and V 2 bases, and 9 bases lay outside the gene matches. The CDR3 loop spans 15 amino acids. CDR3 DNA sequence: TGTGCCAGCAGCTTACGACCGGGACAGGGTAACGGCTACACCTTC. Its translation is CASSLRPGQGNGYTF.

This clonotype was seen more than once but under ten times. This CDR3 reads CASSLAQGGHTGELFF. CDR3 sequence (DNA): TGCGCCAGCAGCTTGGCCCAGGGGGGTCACACCGGGGAGCTGTTTTTT. The J gene is TRBJ2-2, the V gene TRBV5-1; TRBD1 is a possible D gene (7 bases). V lost 0 bases to trimming and J lost 3 bases, with 12 bases between them. Germline CDR1 reads SGHRS; CDR2 reads YFSETQ. CDR3 size: 16 residues. The full variable domain, its missing parts supplied by reference TRBV5-1 and TRBJ2-2, is KAGVTQTPRYLIKTRGQQVTLSCSPISGHRSVSWYQQTPGQGLQFLFEYFSETQRNKGNFPGRFSGRQFSNSRSEMNVSTLELGDSALYLCASSLAQGGHTGELFFGEGSRLTVL.

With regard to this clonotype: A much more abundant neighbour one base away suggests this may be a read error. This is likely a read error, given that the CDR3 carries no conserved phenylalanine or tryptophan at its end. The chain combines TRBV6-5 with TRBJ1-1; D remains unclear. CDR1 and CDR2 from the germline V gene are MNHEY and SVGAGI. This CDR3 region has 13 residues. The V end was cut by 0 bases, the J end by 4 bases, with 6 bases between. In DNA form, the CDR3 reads TGTGCCAGCAGTTACTCGCACCTCACTGAAGCTTTCTCT. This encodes CASSYSHLTEAFS.

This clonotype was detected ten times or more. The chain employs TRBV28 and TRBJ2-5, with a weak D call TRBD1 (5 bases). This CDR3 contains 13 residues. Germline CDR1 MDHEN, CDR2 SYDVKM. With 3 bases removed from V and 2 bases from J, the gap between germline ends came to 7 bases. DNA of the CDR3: TGTGCCAGCAGTTTTGGGGCTCAAGAGACCCAGTACTTC. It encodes CASSFGAQETQYF. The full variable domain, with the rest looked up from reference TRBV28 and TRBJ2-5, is DVKVTQSSRYLVKRTGEKVFLECVQDMDHENMFWYRQDPGLGLRLIYFSYDVKMKEKGDIPEGYSVSREKKERFSLILESASTNQTSMYLCASSFGAQETQYFGPGTRLLVL.

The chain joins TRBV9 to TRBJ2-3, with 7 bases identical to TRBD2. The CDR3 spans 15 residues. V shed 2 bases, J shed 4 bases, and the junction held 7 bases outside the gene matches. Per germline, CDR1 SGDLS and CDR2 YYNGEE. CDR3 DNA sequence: TGTGCCAGCAGCGTCTCCGGGACTAAGGCAGATACGCAGTATTTT. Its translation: CASSVSGTKADTQYF.

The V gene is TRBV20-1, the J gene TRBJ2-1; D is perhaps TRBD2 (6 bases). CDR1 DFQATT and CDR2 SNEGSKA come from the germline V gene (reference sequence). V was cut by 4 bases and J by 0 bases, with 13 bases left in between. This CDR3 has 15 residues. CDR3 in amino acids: CSAIKRALSYNEQFF. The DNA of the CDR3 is TGCAGTGCTATTAAGCGGGCCCTCTCCTACAATGAGCAGTTCTTC.

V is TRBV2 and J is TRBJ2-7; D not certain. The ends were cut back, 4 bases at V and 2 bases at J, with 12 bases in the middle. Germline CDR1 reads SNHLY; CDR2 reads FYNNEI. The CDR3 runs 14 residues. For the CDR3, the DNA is TGTGCCAGCAGTGGGGAAGGCCGAGCCTACGAGCAGTACTTC. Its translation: CASSGEGRAYEQYF.

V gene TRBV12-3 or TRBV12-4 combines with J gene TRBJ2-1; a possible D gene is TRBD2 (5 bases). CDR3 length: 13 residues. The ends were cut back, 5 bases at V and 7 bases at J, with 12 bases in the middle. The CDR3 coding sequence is TGTGCCAGCAGTCCTGACCCGGGGAATGAGCAGTTCTTC. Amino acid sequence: CASSPDPGNEQFF.

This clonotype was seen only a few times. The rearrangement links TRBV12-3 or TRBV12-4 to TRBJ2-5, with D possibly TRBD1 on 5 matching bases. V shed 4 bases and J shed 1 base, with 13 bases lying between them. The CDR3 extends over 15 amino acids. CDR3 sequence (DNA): TGTGCCAGCAGTTACGGAAGGGGTCTCCAAGAGACCCAGTACTTC. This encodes CASSYGRGLQETQYF.

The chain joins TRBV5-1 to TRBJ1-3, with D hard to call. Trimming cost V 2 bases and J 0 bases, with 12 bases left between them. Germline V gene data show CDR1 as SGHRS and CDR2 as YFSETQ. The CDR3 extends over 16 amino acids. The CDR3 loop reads CASSFNSISSGNTIYF. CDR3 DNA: TGCGCCAGCAGCTTCAACAGTATAAGCTCTGGAAACACCATATATTTT.

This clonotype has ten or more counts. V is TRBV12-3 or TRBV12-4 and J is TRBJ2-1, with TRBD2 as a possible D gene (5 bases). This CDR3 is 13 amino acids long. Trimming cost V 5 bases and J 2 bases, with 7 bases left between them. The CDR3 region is CASSPGAYNEQFF. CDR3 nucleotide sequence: TGTGCCAGCAGTCCCGGGGCCTACAATGAGCAGTTCTTC.

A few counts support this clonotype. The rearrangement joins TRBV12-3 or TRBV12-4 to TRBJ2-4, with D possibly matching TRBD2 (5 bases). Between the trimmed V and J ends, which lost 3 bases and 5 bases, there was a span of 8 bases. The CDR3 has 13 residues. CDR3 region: CASSLSSQNIQYF. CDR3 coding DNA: TGTGCCAGCAGTTTGTCTAGCCAAAACATTCAGTACTTC.

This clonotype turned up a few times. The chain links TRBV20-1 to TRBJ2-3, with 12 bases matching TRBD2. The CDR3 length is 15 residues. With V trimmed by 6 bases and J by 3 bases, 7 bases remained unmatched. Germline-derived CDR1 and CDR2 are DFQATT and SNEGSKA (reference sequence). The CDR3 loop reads CSAGSSGGATDTQYF. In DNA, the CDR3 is TGCAGTGCAGGATCTAGCGGGGGGGCGACAGATACGCAGTATTTT.

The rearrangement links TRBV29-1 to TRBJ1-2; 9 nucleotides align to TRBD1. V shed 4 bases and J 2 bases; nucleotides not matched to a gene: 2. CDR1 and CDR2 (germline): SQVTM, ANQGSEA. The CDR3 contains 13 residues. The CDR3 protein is CSVGGQGNYGYTF. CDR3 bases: TGCAGCGTTGGGGGACAGGGAAACTATGGCTACACCTTC.

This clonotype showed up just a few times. The CDR3 nucleotides read TGTGCCAGCAGCTTTAACAGGGTTGTGAACACTGAAGCTTTCTTT. It is translated as CASSFNRVVNTEAFF. The chain employs TRBV7-2 and TRBJ1-1; maybe TRBD1 (6 bases). CDR1 and CDR2 (germline): SGHTA, FQGNSA. The CDR3 totals 15 residues. V lost 3 bases and J 0 bases, leaving 11 bases between the germline ends.